This paragraph covers one T cell receptor beta chain sequence. Antigen unknown. The CDR3 totals 16 residues. Germline values: CDR1 SGHTA, CDR2 FQGNSA. The sample comes from a study of post-analysis software for immune sequencing data. Study summary: Progressive-relapsing, secondary progressive and relapsing-remitting multiple sclerosis were among the disease courses included.

Unique molecular identifiers were built into the TCR beta cDNA libraries. A single record per CDR3 protein comes from TCRdb applying MiXCR to the PCR reads. The sample shows 350,000 to 500,000 distinct CDR3 sequences, 30% to 45% of them seen only once. Study conclusions and caveats: There were five or six TRBV segments more frequent in patients than controls, and TRBV5-6, TRBV5-1 and TRBV20-1 were among them. Strong co-clustering by F measure linked samples that shared a preparation batch.

This TCR derives from a girl under 10 years old with multiple sclerosis. The sequenced sample consisted of blood. The rearrangement joins TRBV7-2 to TRBJ2-5; tentative D call: TRBD1 (6 bases). The end of the DNA aligns better with TRBJ2-7, so the J call may be wrong. CDR3 loop: CASSLGGPPGAYEQYF. For the CDR3, the DNA is TGTGCCAGCAGCTTAGGGGGACCGCCAGGGGCATACGAGCAGTACTTC.